One and the same sample provided the 14 T cell receptor beta chains below, sequenced in a study of PD-L1 blockade in urothelial cancer. Profiling relied on immunoSEQ multiplex PCR, and the TCRdb table lists in-frame clones only, not all of them. There are approximately 120,000 clones in the sample; approximately 85% occur only once, and 2.4% lies in the top ten. Indicated time point: peripheral blood 6 weeks after treatment start. The material was PBMCs, obtained around atezolizumab (anti-PD-L1) treatment. These receptors originate from a man aged 45-65 years with urothelial cancer.

This chain joins TRBV5-1 and TRBJ2-3; tentatively, D is TRBD1 (6 bases). The V gene's germline CDR1 is SGHRS and CDR2 YFSETQ. Trimming cost V 7 bases and J 6 bases, with 21 bases left between them. The CDR3 covers 15 residues. CDR3 loop: CASHTGTTGPDTQYF. The CDR3 nucleotides are TGCGCCAGCCATACAGGGACCACCGGTCCGGATACGCAGTATTTT.

The J gene is TRBJ2-2, the V gene TRBV5-1, with D maybe TRBD2 (6 bases). Trimming shortened V by 2 bases and J by 1 base, and 9 bases separated the two germline ends. The germline gives CDR1 SGHRS, CDR2 YFSETQ. There are 15 residues in the CDR3. The CDR3 reads CASSFGAGNTGELFF. For the CDR3, the DNA is TGCGCCAGCAGCTTCGGAGCGGGGAACACCGGGGAGCTGTTTTTT.

This clone was counted between two and nine times. V gene TRBV6-4 combines with J gene TRBJ2-3; 10 bases fit TRBD1. Per the germline V gene, CDR1 is MRHNA and CDR2 is SNTAGT. CDR3 length: 15 residues. V was pared by 8 bases and J by 4 bases, with 9 bases of the junction left unmatched. The CDR3 loop reads CASGEPGQGPDTQYF. The CDR3 DNA reads as TGTGCCAGCGGGGAACCGGGACAGGGGCCAGATACGCAGTATTTT.

This clone was picked up one time. This chain joins TRBV19 and TRBJ2-4; TRBD2 aligns across 11 bases. J was trimmed by 8 bases and V by 6 bases; bases with no gene match: 6. CDR1 is LNHDA and CDR2 is SQIVND in the germline V gene (reference sequence). The CDR3 is 14 amino acids. CDR3 amino acids: CASSRTSGGDIQYF. CDR3 in DNA: TGTGCCAGTAGCCGAACTAGCGGGGGTGACATTCAGTACTTC.

This clone was found once. V usage is TRBV5-6 and J usage is TRBJ1-2; D gene ambiguous. V shed 5 bases and J shed 3 bases, with 17 bases lying between them. Per the germline V gene, CDR1 is SGHDT and CDR2 is YYEEEE. The CDR3 runs to 15 residues. The CDR3 DNA reads TGTGCCAGCAGAAATTCGGGGAAGCTAGACTATGGCTACACCTTC. This translates into CASRNSGKLDYGYTF.

The CDR3 loop reads CASSQFTPAAGTQYF. DNA for the CDR3: TGTGCCAGCAGCCAATTCACCCCCGCGGCGGGTACGCAGTATTTT. The genes are TRBV14 and TRBJ2-3, with a tentative D call TRBD2 (5 bases). Germline V gene data show CDR1 as SGHDN and CDR2 as FVKESK. The CDR3 contains 15 residues. Trimming removed 2 bases from V and 8 bases from J, with 17 bases in between. Supplemented by reference TRBV14 and TRBJ2-3, the full variable domain reads EAGVTQFPSHSVIEKGQTVTLRCDPISGHDNLYWYRRVMGKEIKFLLHFVKESKQDESGMPNNRFLAERTGGTYSTLKVQPAELEDSGVYFCASSQFTPAAGTQYFGPGTRLTVL.

The V and J genes are TRBV10-1 and TRBJ2-3; D is ambiguous. The V gene's germline CDR1 is WNHNN and CDR2 SYGVQD (reference sequence). The CDR3 sequence is 15 residues long. Trimming stripped 4 bases from V and 0 bases from J, with 11 bases between. The chain's CDR3 is CASSGYASSTDTQYF. The CDR3 nucleotides read TGCGCCAGCAGTGGATATGCTAGTAGCACAGATACGCAGTATTTT.

CDR3 sequence reads: CASSERGYPSNEQFF. The CDR3 region has the DNA TGTGCCAGCAGTGAGCGGGGCTATCCCAGCAATGAGCAGTTCTTC. The chain links TRBV2 to TRBJ2-1; tentative D call: TRBD2 (6 bases). Trimming stripped 3 bases from V and 6 bases from J, with 15 bases between. Per the germline V gene, CDR1 is SNHLY and CDR2 is FYNNEI. The CDR3 contains 15 residues.

The V call is TRBV5-4, the J call TRBJ2-7; 7 positions agree with TRBD1. Germline trimming cut 2 bases from V and 4 bases from J; bases unmatched to any gene: 3. The CDR3 loop spans 13 amino acids. Germline-derived CDR1 and CDR2 are SGHNT and YYREEE (reference sequence). CDR3 sequence (DNA): TGTGCCAGCAGCTTAAGGGGGCGGTACGAGCAGTACTTC. Translation: CASSLRGRYEQYF.

This clone was recorded only once. V usage is TRBV6-5 and J usage is TRBJ2-7; no reliable D call. Trimming cost V 8 bases and J 0 bases, with 11 bases left between them. The CDR3 runs 13 residues. Germline CDR1 MNHEY, CDR2 SVGAGI. The chain's CDR3 is CASLLGGSYEQYF. The CDR3, as DNA: TGTGCCAGCCTGTTAGGCGGCTCCTACGAGCAGTACTTC.

The chain carries TRBV6-1 and TRBJ2-1; D uncertain. The ends were cut back, 4 bases at V and 3 bases at J, with 7 bases in the middle. CDR1 is MNHNS and CDR2 is SASEGT in the germline V gene. The CDR3 runs 13 residues. As DNA, the CDR3 is TGTGCCAGCAGTGCAGGCTACTACAATGAGCAGTTCTTC. It encodes CASSAGYYNEQFF.

The sample holds one count of this clone. The chain has TRBV7-9 and TRBJ2-1, with 8 bases that match TRBD2. Per germline, CDR1 SEHNR and CDR2 FQNEAQ (reference sequence). The CDR3 extends over 13 amino acids. With V trimmed by 6 bases and J by 7 bases, 5 bases remained unmatched. The CDR3 is CASSPTSVNEQFF. CDR3 bases: TGTGCCAGCAGTCCGACTAGCGTTAATGAGCAGTTCTTC.

The sample holds a few counts of this clone. The V and J genes are TRBV7-9 and TRBJ1-2; 7 bases are shared with TRBD1. Germline V gene lookup returns CDR1 SEHNR and CDR2 FQNEAQ (reference sequence). The CDR3 covers 16 residues. V was pared by 1 base and J by 3 bases, with 8 bases of the junction left unmatched. The CDR3: CASSLGVRQGDYGYTF. CDR3 coding DNA: TGTGCCAGCAGCTTAGGGGTTCGGCAGGGGGACTATGGCTACACCTTC.

J is TRBJ2-5 and V is TRBV13; TRBD2 is a possible D gene (5 bases). The CDR3 length is 15 residues. Deletions cut 2 bases from V and 3 bases from J, with 13 bases between. Germline V gene lookup returns CDR1 PRHDT and CDR2 FYEKMQ (reference sequence). DNA of the CDR3: TGTGCCAGCAGCTTACGGGGAGTGAGAAAAGAGACCCAGTACTTC. Amino acids: CASSLRGVRKETQYF.